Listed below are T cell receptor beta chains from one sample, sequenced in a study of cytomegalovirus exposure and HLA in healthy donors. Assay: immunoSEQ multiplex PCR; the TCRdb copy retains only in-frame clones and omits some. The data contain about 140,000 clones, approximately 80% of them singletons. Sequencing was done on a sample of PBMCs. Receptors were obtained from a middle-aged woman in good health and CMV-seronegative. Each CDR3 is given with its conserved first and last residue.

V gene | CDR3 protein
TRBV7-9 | CASSLQQGDYGYTF
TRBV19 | CATVGSHNQPQHF
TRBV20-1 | CSANRGEQFF
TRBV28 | CASSTGTGSHEQYF
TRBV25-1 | CASSQTGQGSDTQYF
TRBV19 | CASSPRTGTDTQYF
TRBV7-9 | CASSSSGTRRPGELFF
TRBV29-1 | CSVDLVGGVDGYTF
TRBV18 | CASSPGTGDYGYTF
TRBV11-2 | CASSLEVSDEQYF
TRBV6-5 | CASSYLTGKAFF
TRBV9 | CASSVTPRSNTGELFF
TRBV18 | CASSPPTGYYGYTF
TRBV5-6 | CASSHDRGPYNEQFF
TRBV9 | CASSAQGGSNYGYTF
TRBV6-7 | CASSYSGTGLRGAMNTEAFF
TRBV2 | CASSDGEQYF
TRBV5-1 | CASSLGPFGEQYF
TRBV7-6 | CASSLTGQPSTDTQYF
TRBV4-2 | CASSQDTEINYGYTF
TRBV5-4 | CASSLAGQGETEAFF
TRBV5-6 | CASSPLLAGDLTDTQYF
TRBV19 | CASRSSGSRNEQFF
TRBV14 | CASSFGGTDGYTF
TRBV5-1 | CASSTGQSNQPQHF
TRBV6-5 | CASSATGTEAFF
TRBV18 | CASSYGTATHSNQPQHF
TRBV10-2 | CASSGQSNYGYTF
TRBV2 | CASKRLASGGGELFF
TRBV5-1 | CASSLEQILGETQYF
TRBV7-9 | CSSSLMLETGDPYTEAFF
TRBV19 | CASSMASGRLYEQYF
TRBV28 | CASSSPGLVVDEQFF
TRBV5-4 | CASSWGGGSKTQYF
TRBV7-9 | CASSVPGQSYSGNTIYF
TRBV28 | CASSQGGYMSGYTF
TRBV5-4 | CASSQGGATNEKLFF
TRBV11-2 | CASQLSSVGNEQFF
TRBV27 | CASGMFAGAAYEQYF
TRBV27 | CASSPFVDLFSTDTQYF